Listed below are T cell receptor beta chains from one sample, sequenced in a study of blood T cell repertoires in COVID-19. Profiled with immunoSEQ multiplex PCR; TCRdb holds only in-frame clones, not every one. The data contain around 130,000 clones, more than 80% of them seen just once; the ten biggest clones take up around 4.1%. Sequencing input: peripheral blood. These receptors all stem from a human donor in a cohort sampled during active COVID-19. Both conserved end residues are part of each CDR3. The D gene is left open where the match is weak.

j_call | v_call | cdr3_length | d_call | cdr3_aa
TRBJ2-5 | TRBV20-1 | 15 | TRBD2 | CSASGRGGAQETQYF
TRBJ1-1 | TRBV2 | 13 | NA | CASSPEENTEAFF
TRBJ2-1 | TRBV2 | 12 | NA | CASMTGDNEQFF
TRBJ1-2 | TRBV19 | 15 | NA | CASSMEPSAAYGYTF
TRBJ2-1 | TRBV5-8 | 16 | TRBD1 | CASSFTGGVQFIEQFF
TRBJ1-2 | TRBV5-1 | 14 | TRBD1 | CASSVGQGAYGYTF
TRBJ2-1 | TRBV6-2/TRBV6-3 | 17 | TRBD2 | CASSYEVGGSSYNEQFF
TRBJ2-5 | TRBV7-8 | 16 | TRBD2 | CASTPGLAGGQETQYF
TRBJ1-5 | TRBV19 | 15 | NA | CASSKGVSSNQPQHF
TRBJ1-2 | TRBV19 | 15 | NA | CASTHRLGHPGGYTF
TRBJ1-2 | TRBV6-1 | 13 | NA | CASSEAGIYGYTF
TRBJ2-5 | TRBV5-1 | 15 | NA | CASSLLVGPQETQYF
TRBJ1-2 | TRBV2 | 16 | NA | CATESWTAPLRDGYTF
TRBJ1-1 | TRBV3-1/TRBV3-2 | 15 | TRBD1 | CASSPSDRVLGEAFF
TRBJ1-1 | TRBV11-3 | 15 | TRBD1 | CASSLDPGGGTEAFF
TRBJ1-3 | TRBV5-8 | 14 | NA | CASSPGFRGNTIYF
TRBJ1-2 | TRBV19 | 14 | TRBD1 | CASSPTGGGWGYTF
TRBJ1-2 | TRBV29-1 | 11 | NA | CSVAANYGYTF
TRBJ2-1 | TRBV11-2 | 15 | TRBD1 | CASSSQTGPTNEQFF
TRBJ2-5 | TRBV5-6 | 15 | TRBD1 | CASSRDRAGSETQYF
TRBJ2-1 | TRBV27 | 14 | NA | CASSPRDFYNEQFF
TRBJ2-7 | TRBV3-1/TRBV3-2 | 13 | NA | CASSPWRSYEQYF
TRBJ2-1 | TRBV18 | 16 | NA | CASSPRVQGSYNEQFF
TRBJ2-2 | TRBV7-8 | 15 | TRBD2 | CASSRGLADTGELFF
TRBJ2-3 | TRBV25-1 | 13 | NA | CASSESGTDTQYF
TRBJ1-1 | TRBV13 | 13 | NA | CASSTTGFTEAFF
TRBJ2-5 | TRBV6-4 | 21 | TRBD2 | CASSDRETSGSLIRVQETQYF
TRBJ1-6 | TRBV4-1 | 18 | NA | CASSQVRGTQTVNSPLHF
TRBJ1-2 | TRBV5-4 | 13 | TRBD1 | CATKNGQVSGYTF
TRBJ2-1 | TRBV6-2/TRBV6-3 | 16 | NA | CASSYFRPNTNNEQFF
TRBJ1-5 | TRBV11-3 | 13 | NA | CASRAGPNQPQHF
TRBJ1-1 | TRBV20-1 | 11 | NA | CSVERDTEAFF
TRBJ2-5 | TRBV11-3 | 11 | NA | CASSPQETQYF
TRBJ1-1 | TRBV19 | 15 | TRBD1 | CASSIAGQGATEAFF
TRBJ1-6 | TRBV28 | 16 | NA | CASRATGSSYNSPLHF
TRBJ2-1 | TRBV18 | 16 | TRBD1 | CASSPGQVSTYNEQFF
TRBJ2-1 | TRBV24-1 | 16 | NA | CATSDSLSGTRNEQFF
TRBJ1-5 | TRBV6-5 | 15 | NA | CASSYSGPSREPQHF
TRBJ2-1 | TRBV5-4 | 12 | NA | CASSLAGNEQFF
TRBJ2-3 | TRBV4-3 | 15 | NA | CASSQDKGAGATQYF
TRBJ2-1 | TRBV5-1 | 14 | NA | CASSYEQGSNEQFF